These 20 T cell receptor beta chains were sequenced from one sample in a study of Tregs in tolerant kidney transplant recipients. The table came from immunoSEQ multiplex PCR; TCRdb's copy has only in-frame clones and leaves some out. The sample shows some 71,000 clones, around 90% of them seen only once. The sample here was CD4+ T cells from blood, taken before the transplant. Receptors originate from a human donor who received a combined kidney and bone marrow transplant.

V usage is TRBV7-2 and J usage is TRBJ2-7, with TRBD2 matching 9 bases. The CDR3 covers 14 residues. Trimming at V came to 0 bases and at J to 7 bases, leaving 4 bases not matched to a gene. Germline CDR1 SGHTA, CDR2 FQGNSA. The CDR3 DNA reads TGTGCCAGCAGCTTAGCTAGCGGGAGTAGGGAGCAGTACTTC. Protein: CASSLASGSREQYF.

This clone was seen only once. The rearrangement links TRBV7-3 to TRBJ2-3; 8 nucleotides line up with TRBD1. Germline V gene lookup returns CDR1 SGHTA and CDR2 FQGTGA. This CDR3 has 15 amino acids. The trim removed 6 bases at V and 3 bases at J, leaving 8 bases unmatched. This chain's CDR3 is CASSPRDRGTDTQYF. The DNA of the CDR3 is TGTGCCAGCAGTCCACGAGACAGGGGTACAGATACGCAGTATTTT.

This clone was counted once. This chain connects TRBV6-6 to TRBJ2-1, with 13 positions matching TRBD2. V shed 1 base and J 6 bases; nucleotides not matched to a gene: 3. CDR3 length equals 16 residues. Germline V gives CDR1 MNHNY, CDR2 SVGAGI (reference sequence). The CDR3 loop reads CASSYFRTSGSNEQFF. The CDR3 DNA follows: TGTGCCAGCAGTTACTTTCGGACTAGCGGGAGCAATGAGCAGTTCTTC.

The rearrangement joins TRBV9 to TRBJ2-2; 12 nucleotides align to TRBD1. The germline gives CDR1 SGDLS, CDR2 YYNGEE. V gave up 4 bases and J gave up 4 bases; unmatched junction bases: 5. This CDR3 is built from 16 residues. The CDR3 region has the DNA TGTGCCAGCAGCACCCGGGGACAGGGGGCCACCGGGGAGCTGTTTTTT. Translated, it gives CASSTRGQGATGELFF.

The chain uses TRBV13 and TRBJ2-3, with 9 bases lining up with TRBD2. Germline V CDR1 and CDR2: PRHDT, FYEKMQ (reference sequence). The V segment lost 5 bases and the J segment 0 bases; nucleotides outside the gene matches: 9. The CDR3 is made up of 17 amino acids. The CDR3 loop reads CASSPQAGGPSTDTQYF. Here the CDR3 DNA reads TGTGCCAGCAGCCCCCAGGCGGGAGGGCCTAGCACAGATACGCAGTATTTT.

This chain joins TRBV25-1 and TRBJ2-3; D is possibly TRBD2 (6 bases). CDR3 length equals 17 residues. Germline values: CDR1 MGHDK, CDR2 SYGVNS. The V gene lost 1 base and the J gene lost 4 bases, with 18 bases spanning the gap. This CDR3 reads CASSESRPGDRPDTQYF. In DNA, the CDR3 is TGTGCCAGCAGTGAATCCCGACCGGGGGATCGACCAGATACGCAGTATTTT.

This clone appeared once. The chain uses TRBV7-2 and TRBJ2-7, with 7 bases aligning to TRBD2. Germline CDR1 and CDR2: SGHTA and FQGNSA. CDR3 length: 15 amino acids. Unmatched junction bases numbered 9, after V lost 3 bases and J lost 4 bases. The DNA for the CDR3 is TGTGCCAGCAGCTTTTCTACGGGAGGCAGTTACGAGCAGTACTTC. As protein: CASSFSTGGSYEQYF. The full variable domain, completed using reference TRBV7-2 and TRBJ2-7, is GAGVSQSPSNKVTEKGKDVELRCDPISGHTALYWYRQSLGQGLEFLIYFQGNSAPDKSGLPSDRFSAERTGGSVSTLTIQRTQQEDSAVYLCASSFSTGGSYEQYFGPGTRLTVT.

The V and J genes are TRBV6-5 and TRBJ2-6, with 8 bases matching TRBD2. The CDR3 contains 15 residues. Germline CDR1 and CDR2: MNHEY and SVGAGI. V shed 9 bases and J 4 bases; nucleotides not matched to a gene: 8. CDR3 nucleotides: TGTGCCAGTCGTACGGGGGGGGCCGGGGCCAACGTCCTGACTTTC. Translation: CASRTGGAGANVLTF.

V and J are TRBV7-2 and TRBJ1-1; D perhaps matches TRBD1 (5 bases). Between the trimmed V and J ends, which lost 5 bases and 8 bases, there was a span of 12 bases. There are 12 residues in the CDR3. Germline V CDR1 and CDR2: SGHTA, FQGNSA. The CDR3 nucleotides are TGTGCCAGCAGCCTGCGGGGGGACGAAGCTTTCTTT. Encoded protein: CASSLRGDEAFF.

V gene TRBV7-9 combines with J gene TRBJ1-2; D gene uncertain. CDR1 and CDR2 (germline): SEHNR, FQNEAQ (reference sequence). V was cut by 2 bases and J by 0 bases, with 10 bases left in between. The CDR3 covers 15 residues. In DNA, the CDR3 is TGTGCCAGCAGCTTATCGCGGACTTCTAACTATGGCTACACCTTC. It translates to CASSLSRTSNYGYTF.

The count of this clone is one. The chain is built from TRBV5-4 and TRBJ1-2; 7 nucleotides line up with TRBD1. The ends lost 0 bases at V and 5 bases at J; junction bases unmatched: 7. Germline V gene lookup returns CDR1 SGHNT and CDR2 YYREEE (reference sequence). This CDR3 has 15 amino acids. The DNA for the CDR3 is TGTGCCAGCAGCTTGGCCTGGGACAGAGGATATGGCTACACCTTC. It yields the protein CASSLAWDRGYGYTF. Using reference TRBV5-4 and TRBJ1-2 for the parts outside the CDR3, the full variable domain is ETGVTQSPTHLIKTRGQQVTLRCSSQSGHNTVSWYQQALGQGPQFIFQYYREEENGRGNFPPRFSGLQFPNYSSELNVNALELDDSALYLCASSLAWDRGYGYTFGSGTRLTVV.

The chain uses TRBV10-3 and TRBJ2-4, with 10 bases aligning to TRBD1. The CDR3 is 15 residues long. CDR1 is ENHRY, CDR2 SYGVKD, per germline. V was clipped by 2 bases and J by 6 bases; unmatched bases: 4. The CDR3 spells CAISERQGAGNIQYF. The CDR3 DNA reads as TGTGCCATCAGTGAGAGACAGGGGGCTGGAAACATTCAGTACTTC.

The chain couples TRBV28 to TRBJ1-3, with a weak D call TRBD1 (5 bases). With 7 bases removed from V and 2 bases from J, the gap between germline ends came to 12 bases. Germline CDR1 is MDHEN and CDR2 is SYDVKM. The CDR3 sequence is 14 residues long. The DNA of the CDR3 is TGTGCCAGCACCCGCGGGGGTACTGGAAACACCATATATTTT. It specifies CASTRGGTGNTIYF.

The gene calls are TRBV27 and TRBJ2-6; D perhaps matches TRBD2 (5 bases). The CDR3 is 19 amino acids. Between the trimmed V and J ends, which lost 5 bases and 2 bases, there was a span of 22 bases. CDR1 MNHEY and CDR2 SMNVEV come from the germline V gene (reference sequence). Here the CDR3 DNA reads TGTGCCAGCAGTCCGCGGACTCTGGCCATCTCAGCTGGGGCCAACGTCCTGACTTTC. Its protein is CASSPRTLAISAGANVLTF.

This clone was observed once. This CDR3 reads CASSVGGNSYNEQFF. In DNA form, the CDR3 reads TGTGCCAGCAGCGTAGGAGGGAACTCCTACAATGAGCAGTTCTTC. The chain joins TRBV9 to TRBJ2-1, with TRBD2 as a possible D gene (5 bases). The germline V and J ends were trimmed by 0 bases and 0 bases, with 7 bases remaining between them. Germline V gives CDR1 SGDLS, CDR2 YYNGEE. The CDR3 runs 15 residues.

The rearrangement uses TRBV21-1 and TRBJ1-4; the D call in the table, TRBD1, was not verified against the DNA. TRBV21-1 constitutes a pseudogene. This CDR3 has 16 residues. Here the CDR3 reads CASTYAVTTTNEKLFF. The CDR3 DNA is TGTGCCAGCACCTATGCCGTGACAACAACGAATGAAAAACTGTTTTTT.

The rearrangement uses TRBV7-8 and TRBJ2-3; 7 bases are shared with TRBD2. J was trimmed by 0 bases and V by 3 bases; bases with no gene match: 3. The length of the CDR3 is 15 residues. Per the germline V gene, CDR1 is SGHVS and CDR2 is FQNEAQ. The CDR3 loop reads CASSFGGRSTDTQYF. DNA of the CDR3: TGTGCCAGCAGCTTCGGGGGGAGAAGCACAGATACGCAGTATTTT.

The chain couples TRBV5-6 to TRBJ1-2; D possibly corresponds to TRBD1 (5 bases). The V end lost 4 bases, the J end lost 1 base, and 8 bases lay between the germline ends. CDR1 and CDR2 (germline): SGHDT, YYEEEE. The CDR3 totals 13 residues. CDR3 bases: TGTGCCAGCAGCCGGACACATAACTATGGCTACACCTTC. Translation: CASSRTHNYGYTF.

The chain employs TRBV5-1 and TRBJ1-2, with a weak D call TRBD1 (6 bases). V was trimmed by 5 bases and J by 2 bases, leaving 10 bases between them. Germline V lookup: CDR1 SGHRS, CDR2 YFSETQ. The CDR3 consists of 13 residues. Written as DNA, the CDR3 is TGCGCCAGCAGGGCCGGGACAAACTATGGCTACACCTTC. Translation gives CASRAGTNYGYTF.

The J gene is TRBJ2-3, the V gene TRBV5-1; 8 bases match TRBD2. Unmatched junction bases numbered 6, after V lost 1 base and J lost 2 bases. Germline V gene lookup returns CDR1 SGHRS and CDR2 YFSETQ. There are 16 residues in the CDR3. The CDR3 region is CASSLITSGATDTQYF. CDR3 DNA: TGCGCCAGCAGCTTGATCACTAGCGGAGCCACAGATACGCAGTATTTT.